Presented here are 32 T cell receptor beta chains from one specimen sequenced in a study of human T cells and chemical hapten exposure. TCRdb processed the RACE reads anew with MiXCR; each CDR3 protein has one entry. The table records 35,000 to 50,000 distinct CDR3 sequences, 8% to 11% of them present only once. Time point in this sample: pre-sensitization, week 0. Noted treatment: therapeutic diphenylcyclopropenone sensitization with weekly scalp DPC. The starting material was whole blood, obtained in connection with sensitization to the hapten diphenylcyclopropenone (DPC). The origin of the receptors is a young man with alopecia areata. Some clones in this sample may be carry-over from other donors' samples.

This clonotype was recorded a few times. The genes are TRBV5-5 and TRBJ1-2; 7 nucleotides agree with TRBD1. The CDR3 consists of 13 residues. V lost 4 bases and J lost 7; bases outside the gene matches: 7. Germline CDR1 reads SGHKS; CDR2 reads YYEKEE (reference sequence). CDR3 loop: CASSEGTVSGYTF. In DNA, the CDR3 is TGTGCCAGCAGCGAAGGGACAGTTTCTGGCTACACCTTC.

This clonotype was detected only a few times. This rearrangement joins TRBV4-1 to TRBJ1-4; maybe TRBD1 (5 bases). CDR3 length: 17 amino acids. Between the trimmed V and J ends, which lost 1 base and 5 bases, there was a span of 17 bases. Germline CDR1 MGHRA, CDR2 YSYEKL. The CDR3 nucleotides read TGCGCCAGCAGCCAAGGGCCCTGGGACGGGCAGAATGAAAAACTGTTTTTT. Its translation: CASSQGPWDGQNEKLFF.

This clonotype was detected only a few times. V and J are TRBV5-1 and TRBJ1-1; D gene uncertain. The CDR3 sequence is 11 residues long. The V gene lost 6 bases and the J gene lost 8 bases, with 11 bases spanning the gap. Looked up from germline, CDR1 is SGHRS and CDR2 is YFSETQ. CDR3 in DNA: TGCGCCAGCATTTCGGTCCTAGAAGCTTTCTTT. Translation: CASISVLEAFF.

In its sample, this clonotype was seen a few times. The rearrangement joins TRBV7-6 to TRBJ2-5, with TRBD1 identical over 7 bases. The CDR3 contains 16 residues. Germline CDR1 is SGHVS and CDR2 is FNYEAQ. Germline trimming cut 5 bases from V and 1 base from J; bases unmatched to any gene: 10. The CDR3 nucleotides read TGTGCCAGCAGCCACCGTAACAGGGGCCCCCAAGAGACCCAGTACTTC. Residues: CASSHRNRGPQETQYF.

The rearrangement links TRBV27 to TRBJ1-1; TRBD1 is a possible D gene (6 bases). The V gene lost 4 bases and the J gene lost 5 bases, with 11 bases spanning the gap. The CDR3 is made up of 13 amino acids. CDR1 and CDR2 from the germline V gene are MNHEY and SMNVEV (reference sequence). Here the CDR3 reads CASSSKQGTEAFF. For the CDR3, the DNA is TGTGCCAGCAGTTCCAAACAGGGAACTGAAGCTTTCTTT.

This clonotype was observed many times. This rearrangement joins TRBV6-1 to TRBJ1-6; a weak D match, TRBD1 (5 bases). Deletions cut 6 bases from V and 7 bases from J, with 13 bases between. CDR1 is MNHNS and CDR2 is SASEGT in the germline V gene. The CDR3 is 14 residues long. The DNA of the CDR3 is TGTGCCAGCAGCCAGGACATTTTAAATTCACCCCTCCACTTT. Its translation: CASSQDILNSPLHF.

This clonotype has ten or more counts. The chain joins TRBV12-5 to TRBJ1-5, with 9 positions matching TRBD1. Germline lookup yields CDR1 LGHNT and CDR2 FRNRAP. J was trimmed by 2 bases and V by 1 base; bases with no gene match: 15. CDR3 size: 20 residues. CDR3 DNA: TGTGCTAGTGGTTTGGGTCGACTCAGTTGGGACAGGGTACGCAATCAGCCCCAGCATTTT. Amino acid sequence: CASGLGRLSWDRVRNQPQHF.

This chain joins TRBV5-1 and TRBJ2-1; the D is unclear. Germline V gene data show CDR1 as SGHRS and CDR2 as YFSETQ. The CDR3 loop spans 12 amino acids. V was pared by 0 bases and J by 8 bases, with 6 bases between. CDR3 sequence: CASSLGTYEQFF. The CDR3 nucleotides are TGCGCCAGCAGCTTGGGGACGTATGAGCAGTTCTTC.

The rearrangement links TRBV27 to TRBJ1-4, with D unclear. The CDR3 spans 15 residues. The V and J ends lost 3 bases and 8 bases respectively, with 16 bases between them. Germline assignment: CDR1 MNHEY and CDR2 SMNVEV (reference sequence). The CDR3 nucleotides read TGTGCCAGCAGTTTCATTCCTACCTCCCAGGAAAAACTGTTTTTT. Translated, it gives CASSFIPTSQEKLFF.

This clonotype showed up many times. The J gene is TRBJ1-1, the V gene TRBV12-3 or TRBV12-4; TRBD1 might be the D (6 bases). Deletions cut 2 bases from V and 4 bases from J, with 14 bases between. The CDR3 totals 15 residues. The CDR3 here is CASSLLGGMATEAFF. The CDR3 DNA follows: TGTGCCAGCAGTTTATTGGGGGGCATGGCCACTGAAGCTTTCTTT.

The sample holds a few counts of this clonotype. This chain links TRBV7-9 with TRBJ2-1, with D maybe TRBD2 (5 bases). Trimming took 5 bases from V and 1 from J, leaving 15 bases between them. This CDR3 spans 16 amino acids. Per germline, CDR1 SEHNR and CDR2 FQNEAQ (reference sequence). The CDR3 region is CASSGFEGRSYNEQFF. CDR3 sequence (DNA): TGTGCCAGCAGCGGGTTTGAGGGCAGATCCTACAATGAGCAGTTCTTC. The full variable domain, its missing parts supplied by reference TRBV7-9 and TRBJ2-1, is DTGVSQNPRHKITKRGQNVTFRCDPISEHNRLYWYRQTLGQGPEFLTYFQNEAQLEKSRLLSDRFSAERPKGSFSTLEIQRTEQGDSAMYLCASSGFEGRSYNEQFFGPGTRLTVL.

The sample holds a few counts of this clonotype. CDR3 loop: CASSSQQYQETQYF. The CDR3 coding sequence is TGTGCCAGCAGCTCTCAACAGTACCAAGAGACCCAGTACTTC. This rearrangement joins TRBV7-9 to TRBJ2-5, with no clear D. Trimming shortened V by 4 bases and J by 0 bases, and 9 bases separated the two germline ends. This CDR3 spans 14 amino acids. Germline loops: CDR1 SEHNR, CDR2 FQNEAQ (reference sequence).

This clonotype has ten or more counts. V usage is TRBV7-8 and J usage is TRBJ2-3, with 8 positions matching TRBD2. Germline assignment: CDR1 SGHVS and CDR2 FQNEAQ. After removal of 3 bases from V and 5 bases from J, the junction contained 7 bases not matched to a gene. The CDR3 covers 15 residues. The CDR3 DNA follows: TGTGCCAGCAGCTTCAGCGGGAGCTCTGGAGATACGCAGTATTTT. It translates to CASSFSGSSGDTQYF.

The chain uses TRBV6-6 and TRBJ2-3, with a tentative D call TRBD2 (5 bases). The V gene lost 2 bases and the J gene lost 8 bases, with 5 bases spanning the gap. The length of the CDR3 is 11 residues. CDR1 and CDR2 (germline): MNHNY, SVGAGI (reference sequence). In nucleotides, the CDR3 is TGTGCCAGCAGTTACGGGAGTACGCAGTATTTT. Protein product: CASSYGSTQYF.

This clonotype has ten or more counts. V gene TRBV6-2 or TRBV6-3 combines with J gene TRBJ1-1; D perhaps matches TRBD1 (5 bases). The length of the CDR3 is 16 residues. Germline CDR1 MNHEY, CDR2 SVGEGT. With 2 bases removed from V and 4 bases from J, the gap between germline ends came to 17 bases. CDR3 DNA sequence: TGTGCCAGCAGTTACCGTCATGGGGGGTTAAGCACTGAAGCTTTCTTT. Its translation: CASSYRHGGLSTEAFF.

This clonotype was seen more than once but under ten times. This rearrangement joins TRBV12-3 or TRBV12-4 to TRBJ2-1; D uncertain. The CDR3 sequence is 14 residues long. V lost 5 bases, J lost 7 bases, and 15 bases lay in between. This CDR3 reads CASSPHSGVNEQFF. CDR3 nucleotide sequence: TGTGCCAGCAGTCCGCACAGTGGGGTGAATGAGCAGTTCTTC.

This clonotype appeared a few times. V and J are TRBV30 and TRBJ2-1, with TRBD2 identical over 10 bases. This CDR3 comprises 15 residues. The ends lost 3 bases at V and 8 bases at J; junction bases unmatched: 10. CDR1 and CDR2 (germline): GTSNPN, SVGIG (reference sequence). The CDR3 reads CAWSPLAGLIHEQFF. CDR3 sequence (DNA): TGTGCCTGGAGCCCACTAGCGGGATTGATCCATGAGCAGTTCTTC.

This clonotype was picked up many times. V and J are TRBV7-2 and TRBJ1-1; D uncertain. V was pared by 7 bases and J by 3 bases, with 15 bases between. Per the germline V gene, CDR1 is SGHTA and CDR2 is FQGNSA. The CDR3 contains 14 residues. DNA for the CDR3: TGTGCCAGCAACCAACGAGGAGAGCACACTGAAGCTTTCTTT. Translated, it gives CASNQRGEHTEAFF.

V usage is TRBV11-3 and J usage is TRBJ2-1; D is perhaps TRBD1 (6 bases). Germline V gene lookup returns CDR1 SGHNT and CDR2 YENEEA. Between the trimmed V and J ends, which lost 3 bases and 6 bases, there was a span of 9 bases. The CDR3 spans 13 residues. CDR3 region: CASSFSRGNEQFF. The CDR3 DNA sequence: TGTGCCAGCAGCTTTAGCAGGGGCAATGAGCAGTTCTTC. The full variable domain, rest sourced from reference TRBV11-3 and TRBJ2-1, is EAGVVQSPRYKIIEKKQPVAFWCNPISGHNTLYWYLQNLGQGPELLIRYENEEAVDDSQLPKDRFSAERLKGVDSTLKIQPAELGDSAVYLCASSFSRGNEQFFGPGTRLTVL.

CDR3 loop: CASSQEGMSTEAFF. The DNA of the CDR3 is TGTGCCAGCTCACAGGAGGGGATGAGCACTGAAGCTTTCTTT. J is TRBJ1-1 and V is TRBV18; D might be TRBD1 (5 bases). CDR3 size: 14 residues. The germline CDR1 and CDR2 sequences are KGHSH and LQKENI. Trimming shortened V by 4 bases and J by 4 bases, and 13 bases separated the two germline ends.

The chain carries TRBV7-2 and TRBJ1-1; D remains ambiguous. The V end lost 1 base, the J end lost 1 base, and 4 bases lay between the germline ends. Germline V gene sequence: CDR1 SGHTA, CDR2 FQGNSA. The CDR3 spans 13 residues. This chain's CDR3 is CASSLDRNTEAFF. The CDR3 bases are TGTGCCAGCAGCTTAGATCGGAACACTGAAGCTTTCTTT.

This chain connects TRBV27 to TRBJ1-6; D perhaps matches TRBD1 (5 bases). The ends were cut back, 5 bases at V and 6 bases at J, with 17 bases in the middle. This CDR3 has 16 amino acids. Germline values: CDR1 MNHEY, CDR2 SMNVEV (reference sequence). Here the CDR3 reads CASSPNGGVINSPLHF. The DNA for the CDR3 is TGTGCCAGCAGTCCCAACGGGGGAGTAATTAATTCACCCCTCCACTTT.

V usage is TRBV19 and J usage is TRBJ2-4; TRBD2 aligns across 10 bases. The V gene end was trimmed by 3 bases and the J gene end by 0 bases; junction bases not matched to a gene: 5. Germline CDR1 reads LNHDA; CDR2 reads SQIVND (reference sequence). CDR3 length: 17 amino acids. The CDR3 DNA reads TGTGCCAGTAGTATGCTAGCGGGGGCCTTAGCCAAAAACATTCAGTACTTC. This gives the protein CASSMLAGALAKNIQYF.

This clonotype came up a few times. This sequence joins TRBV20-1 and TRBJ1-1; the D gene is possibly TRBD1 (6 bases). The CDR3 runs to 15 residues. V lost 3 bases and J lost 3, with 17 bases in between. CDR1 DFQATT and CDR2 SNEGSKA come from the germline V gene (reference sequence). CDR3 nucleotide sequence: TGCAGTGCTAGTCGACTTCAGGGGTGGGACACTGAAGCTTTCTTT. Its translation is CSASRLQGWDTEAFF.

This chain joins TRBV11-3 and TRBJ1-1, with unresolved D. This CDR3 is 11 amino acids long. Germline loops: CDR1 SGHNT, CDR2 YENEEA. The V end was cut by 1 base, the J end by 6 bases, with 3 bases between. CDR3 loop: CASSLGSEAFF. CDR3 bases: TGTGCCAGCAGCTTAGGTTCTGAAGCTTTCTTT.

This clonotype was counted only a few times. The genes are TRBV6-2 or TRBV6-3 and TRBJ1-2; no clear D. The CDR3 is 11 amino acids. The germline CDR1 and CDR2 sequences are MNHEY and SVGEGT. V lost 6 bases, J lost 10 bases, and 12 bases lay in between. CDR3 bases: TGTGCCAGCAGCGATATACAAATCTACACCTTC. As protein: CASSDIQIYTF.

This clonotype has only a few counts. This chain links TRBV7-9 with TRBJ1-1; 7 bases line up with TRBD1. There are 15 residues in the CDR3. V dropped 3 bases and J dropped 1; count of bases not matched to a gene: 5. CDR1 and CDR2 from the germline V gene are SEHNR and FQNEAQ (reference sequence). The CDR3 nucleotides are TGTGCCAGCAGCTTCGGACAGGCCTCGAACACTGAAGCTTTCTTT. Translated, it gives CASSFGQASNTEAFF.

In its sample, this clonotype was seen many times. This sequence joins TRBV14 and TRBJ2-5, with D hard to call. The germline V and J ends were trimmed by 2 bases and 2 bases, with 12 bases remaining between them. The CDR3 loop spans 15 amino acids. Germline CDR1 reads SGHDN; CDR2 reads FVKESK. CDR3 residues: CASSQLLGPQETQYF. For the CDR3, the DNA is TGTGCCAGCAGCCAACTCCTCGGGCCACAAGAGACCCAGTACTTC.

The sample holds a few counts of this clonotype. The chain employs TRBV18 and TRBJ1-5; a possible D gene is TRBD1 (5 bases). Trimming removed 3 bases at V and 2 bases at J, with 14 bases between. The CDR3 is made up of 16 amino acids. In germline, CDR1 is KGHSH, CDR2 LQKENI. DNA of the CDR3: TGTGCCAGCTCACCGATTGAGGGGATGGGCAATCAGCCCCAGCATTTT. As protein: CASSPIEGMGNQPQHF.

This clonotype was recorded a few times. This chain uses TRBV12-3 or TRBV12-4 with TRBJ2-5; 9 positions match TRBD2. V lost 6 bases to trimming and J lost 4 bases; unmatched junction nucleotides: 9. The CDR3 has 15 amino acids. CDR3 region: CASRRSLSGGETQYF. In nucleotides, the CDR3 is TGTGCCAGCAGACGTAGTCTTAGCGGGGGAGAGACCCAGTACTTC.

This clonotype was picked up many times. CDR3 DNA: TGTGCCAGCAGCGTTGCGGCAGGAGCTAACTATGGCTACACCTTC. It encodes CASSVAAGANYGYTF. V gene TRBV9 combines with J gene TRBJ1-2; D is undetermined. V gave up 2 bases and J gave up 0 bases, with 11 bases separating them. The germline V gene has CDR1 SGDLS and CDR2 YYNGEE. The length of the CDR3 is 15 residues.

The table lists this clonotype with a few counts. The rearrangement links TRBV12-3 or TRBV12-4 to TRBJ1-1; TRBD1 is a possible D gene (5 bases). The CDR3 totals 14 residues. The V end lost 2 bases, the J end lost 0 bases, and 7 bases lay between the germline ends. CDR3: CASSLQGMNTEAFF. DNA for the CDR3: TGTGCCAGCAGTTTACAGGGAATGAACACTGAAGCTTTCTTT.